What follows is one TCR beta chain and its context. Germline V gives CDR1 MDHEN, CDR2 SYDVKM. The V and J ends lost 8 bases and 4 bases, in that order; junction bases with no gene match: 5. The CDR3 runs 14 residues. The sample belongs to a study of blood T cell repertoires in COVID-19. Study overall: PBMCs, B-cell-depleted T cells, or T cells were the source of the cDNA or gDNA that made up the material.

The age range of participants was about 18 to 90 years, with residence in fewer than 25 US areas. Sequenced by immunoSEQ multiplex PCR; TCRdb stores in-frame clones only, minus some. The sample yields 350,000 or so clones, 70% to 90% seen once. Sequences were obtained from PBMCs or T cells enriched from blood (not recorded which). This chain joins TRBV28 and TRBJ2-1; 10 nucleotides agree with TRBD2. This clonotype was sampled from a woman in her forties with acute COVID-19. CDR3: CASETSGLYNEQFF. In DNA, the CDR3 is TGTGCCAGCGAGACTAGCGGGCTTTACAATGAGCAGTTCTTC.